What follows describes a single T cell receptor (beta chain). As processed by the authors: Reference gene primers were amplified, and this amplification served to estimate nucleated cell counts. Sequencing was performed with immunoSEQ multiplex PCR; in TCRdb, only in-frame clones are kept and a portion is missing. V and J calls plus clone size are reproduced from that table; the DNA served to infer D and trimming. The sample carries about 80,000 clones, around 88% recorded once. This entry comes from a study of blood T cell repertoires in COVID-19. Study context: Acute-phase and convalescent COVID-19 samples originated in the United States, Italy and Spain. PBMCs, B-cell-depleted T cells, or T cells were the source of the cDNA or gDNA that made up the material.

Germline V gene lookup returns CDR1 SGHNT and CDR2 YYREEE (reference sequence). V dropped 0 bases and J dropped 7 bases, with 14 bases sitting between them. This CDR3 has 16 amino acids. The chain employs TRBV5-4 and TRBJ1-6, with a possible D match to TRBD1 (6 bases). The sequenced sample consisted of peripheral blood. This sequence was found in a woman older than 75 with active or convalescent COVID-19. For the CDR3, the DNA is TGTGCCAGCAGCTTGGAGCAGGGGCGTTTAAATTCACCCCTCCACTTT. Amino acids: CASSLEQGRLNSPLHF.